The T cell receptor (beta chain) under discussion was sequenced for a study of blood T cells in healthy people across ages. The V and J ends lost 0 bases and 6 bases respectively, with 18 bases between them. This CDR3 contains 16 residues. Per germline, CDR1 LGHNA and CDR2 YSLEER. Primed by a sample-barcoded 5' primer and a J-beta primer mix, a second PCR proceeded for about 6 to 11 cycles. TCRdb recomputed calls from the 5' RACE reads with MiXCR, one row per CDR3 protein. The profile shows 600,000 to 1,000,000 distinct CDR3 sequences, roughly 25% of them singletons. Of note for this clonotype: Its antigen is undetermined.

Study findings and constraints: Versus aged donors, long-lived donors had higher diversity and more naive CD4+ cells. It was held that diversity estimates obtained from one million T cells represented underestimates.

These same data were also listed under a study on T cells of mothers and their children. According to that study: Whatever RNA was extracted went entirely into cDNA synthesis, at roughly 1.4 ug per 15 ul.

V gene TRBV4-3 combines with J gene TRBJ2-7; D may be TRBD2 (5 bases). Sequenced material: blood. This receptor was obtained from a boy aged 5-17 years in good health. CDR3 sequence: CASSQEVRAISFEQYF. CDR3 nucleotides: TGCGCCAGCAGCCAAGAGGTGCGGGCAATCTCGTTCGAGCAGTACTTC.